This TCR beta chain was identified in a study of identical twins. This CDR3 spans 15 amino acids. Germline trimming cut 6 bases from V and 6 bases from J; bases unmatched to any gene: 13. The germline gives CDR1 MNHEY, CDR2 SMNVEV (reference sequence). Template switching added a universal primer site, and cDNA bore unique molecular identifiers. TCRdb recomputed calls from the 5' RACE reads with MiXCR, one row per CDR3 protein. The data hold 550,000 to 700,000 distinct CDR3 sequences, with approximately 22% observed a single time. The same data also contributed to another study, on T cells expressing NK-cell markers. That source notes: In the group of eight sequenced donors, seven were HCMV-seropositive and one was seronegative.

The sample comprised PBMCs. The rearrangement links TRBV27 to TRBJ1-2; 7 bases fit TRBD1. The sequence was collected from a woman in her late teens or twenties in good health. The CDR3 DNA sequence: TGTGCCAGCAGCTTTTCCGCCCAGGGGGGGCATGGCTACACCTTC. This codes for CASSFSAQGGHGYTF.